The 19 T cell receptor beta chains given below trace back to one sample, sequenced in a study of technical replicates of blood from a handful of donors. The repertoire was sequenced with immunoSEQ multiplex PCR; TCRdb's copy has only in-frame clones and lacks some. The sample yields 85,000 to 100,000 clones, 95% seen once. The sequenced sample consisted of T cells isolated from PBMCs. The receptors here all came from a human donor in good health.

V is TRBV5-1 and J is TRBJ2-5, with D perhaps TRBD2 (6 bases). Germline assignment: CDR1 SGHRS and CDR2 YFSETQ. The V and J ends lost 4 bases and 3 bases respectively, with 19 bases between them. This CDR3 spans 16 amino acids. The CDR3 protein is CASSLALLASEETQYF. The CDR3 nucleotides are TGCGCCAGCAGCCTCGCCCTGTTGGCTAGCGAAGAGACCCAGTACTTC.

This clone has only one observation. This chain links TRBV5-1 with TRBJ1-5; D uncertain. Germline CDR1 reads SGHRS; CDR2 reads YFSETQ. With 1 base removed from V and 2 bases from J, the gap between germline ends came to 10 bases. The CDR3 covers 15 residues. CDR3 residues: CASSLTGVGNQPQHF. CDR3 coding DNA: TGCGCCAGCAGCTTGACCGGGGTCGGCAATCAGCCCCAGCATTTT. The variable domain in full, with the rest retrieved from reference TRBV5-1 and TRBJ1-5, is KAGVTQTPRYLIKTRGQQVTLSCSPISGHRSVSWYQQTPGQGLQFLFEYFSETQRNKGNFPGRFSGRQFSNSRSEMNVSTLELGDSALYLCASSLTGVGNQPQHFGDGTRLSIL.

The gene calls are TRBV7-7 and TRBJ2-2, with 11 bases matching TRBD2. This CDR3 contains 18 residues. V shed 1 base, J shed 6 bases, and the junction held 10 bases outside the gene matches. Germline V CDR1 and CDR2: SSHAT, FNYEAQ (reference sequence). In DNA form, the CDR3 reads TGTGCCAGCAGCTTAGGAGCTTGGGGACTAGCGGAATCCGGGGAGCTGTTTTTT. It encodes CASSLGAWGLAESGELFF.

The chain recombines TRBV4-1 with TRBJ1-2; no reliable D call. Per germline, CDR1 MGHRA and CDR2 YSYEKL. Trimming removed 4 bases at V and 1 base at J, with 13 bases between. The CDR3 is 15 residues long. CDR3 DNA: TGCGCCAGCAGCCCCACGGCGGGCAGTAACTATGGCTACACCTTC. Its translation is CASSPTAGSNYGYTF.

V gene TRBV7-8 combines with J gene TRBJ2-7, with TRBD1 identical over 8 bases. This CDR3 spans 17 amino acids. Germline V CDR1 and CDR2: SGHVS, FQNEAQ. The V gene end was trimmed by 3 bases and the J gene end by 2 bases; junction bases not matched to a gene: 12. The CDR3: CASSLRQGALLTYEQYF. The CDR3, as DNA: TGTGCCAGCAGCTTGCGGCAGGGGGCCCTTTTGACCTACGAGCAGTACTTC.

The rearrangement links TRBV5-1 to TRBJ2-7; 12 bases are a match to TRBD1. The CDR3 covers 16 residues. Germline V lookup: CDR1 SGHRS, CDR2 YFSETQ. V trimming: 1 base; J trimming: 6 bases; junction bases outside the gene matches: 8. CDR3 DNA: TGCGCCAGCAGCTTGCGAATGGGACAGGGGGCGGTCGAGCAGTACTTC. The encoded protein is CASSLRMGQGAVEQYF.

The chain links TRBV20-1 to TRBJ2-5; D gene unclear. This CDR3 has 10 amino acids. CDR1 and CDR2 (germline): DFQATT, SNEGSKA (reference sequence). V was trimmed by 5 bases and J by 3 bases, leaving 4 bases between them. CDR3 DNA: TGCAGTGCTCGTAAAGAGACCCAGTACTTC. Its protein is CSARKETQYF.

V usage is TRBV6-1 and J usage is TRBJ1-5, with no clear D. This CDR3 has 15 amino acids. Trimming stripped 1 base from V and 2 bases from J, with 9 bases between. Per the germline V gene, CDR1 is MNHNS and CDR2 is SASEGT. CDR3 protein: CASSEGGGGNQPQHF. In DNA, the CDR3 is TGTGCCAGCAGTGAAGGAGGCGGGGGCAATCAGCCCCAGCATTTT.

This chain connects TRBV29-1 to TRBJ2-1, with TRBD2 as a possible D gene (5 bases). The V end was cut by 6 bases, the J end by 0 bases, with 15 bases between. The germline V gene has CDR1 SQVTM and CDR2 ANQGSEA. The CDR3 is 15 amino acids. Here the CDR3 DNA reads TGCAGCGTCAGAGGGCGTCCCGGCTCCTACAATGAGCAGTTCTTC. Amino acids: CSVRGRPGSYNEQFF.

The genes are TRBV14 and TRBJ1-2, with D perhaps matching TRBD1 (5 bases). The CDR3 is 13 amino acids. Germline CDR1 SGHDN, CDR2 FVKESK. V was clipped by 6 bases and J by 2 bases, with 10 bases between them. The CDR3: CASSLDSNYGYTF. The CDR3 DNA sequence: TGTGCCAGCAGTCTTGACAGCAACTATGGCTACACCTTC.

V and J are TRBV5-1 and TRBJ1-2; D is uncertain. Germline V gene sequence: CDR1 SGHRS, CDR2 YFSETQ. The length of the CDR3 is 13 residues. Trimming removed 0 bases from V and 2 bases from J, with 5 bases in between. The CDR3 region is CASSLEPNYGYTF. In nucleotides, the CDR3 is TGCGCCAGCAGCTTGGAGCCCAACTATGGCTACACCTTC.

This sequence joins TRBV11-2 and TRBJ2-7; 9 bases align to TRBD2. J was trimmed by 2 bases and V by 3 bases; bases with no gene match: 5. CDR1 and CDR2 (germline): SGHAT, FQNNGV. This CDR3 has 15 residues. CDR3 loop: CASSFGAGGTYEQYF. The DNA for the CDR3 is TGTGCCAGCAGCTTTGGAGCGGGAGGAACCTACGAGCAGTACTTC.

The CDR3 DNA is TGTGCCCGGGGGGACATGACTTTCGGCTATGGCTACACCTTC. Its protein product is CARGDMTFGYGYTF. The chain employs TRBV6-4 and TRBJ1-2, with TRBD1 as a possible D gene (6 bases). CDR1 and CDR2 (germline): MRHNA, SNTAGT. The CDR3 contains 14 residues. The V gene lost 11 bases and the J gene lost 4 bases, with 20 bases spanning the gap.

The chain combines TRBV5-1 with TRBJ2-1; D remains unclear. Between the trimmed V and J ends, which lost 2 bases and 5 bases, there was a span of 5 bases. The CDR3 runs 12 residues. Looked up from germline, CDR1 is SGHRS and CDR2 is YFSETQ. CDR3: CASSLANNEQFF. CDR3 nucleotide sequence: TGCGCCAGCAGCTTAGCCAACAATGAGCAGTTCTTC.

CDR3 residues: CAWSVGGGYTF. As DNA, the CDR3 is TGTGCCTGGAGTGTCGGGGGAGGCTACACCTTC. This chain connects TRBV30 to TRBJ1-2; D is possibly TRBD1 (5 bases). The CDR3 contains 11 residues. Trimming left V 0 bases short and J 8 bases short, with 7 bases between. Germline loops: CDR1 GTSNPN, CDR2 SVGIG (reference sequence).

V usage is TRBV29-1 and J usage is TRBJ2-7, with a weak D call TRBD1 (6 bases). The CDR3 loop spans 12 amino acids. From germline, CDR1 is SQVTM and CDR2 ANQGSEA. V shed 7 bases and J shed 4 bases, with 14 bases lying between them. The CDR3 here is CSAVKQGYEQYF. The CDR3 bases are TGCAGCGCCGTGAAACAGGGATACGAGCAGTACTTC.

CDR3 residues: CASSEGTGGYGYTF. The CDR3 coding sequence is TGTGCCAGCTCGGAAGGGACAGGGGGCTATGGCTACACCTTC. The chain employs TRBV18 and TRBJ1-2; TRBD1 agrees at 11 bases. This CDR3 comprises 14 residues. Germline V gene sequence: CDR1 KGHSH, CDR2 LQKENI. V shed 6 bases and J 4 bases; nucleotides not matched to a gene: 4.

The chain recombines TRBV5-4 with TRBJ2-7, with 9 bases identical to TRBD2. Germline CDR1 is SGHNT and CDR2 is YYREEE (reference sequence). The CDR3 has 15 amino acids. V was pared by 1 base and J by 3 bases, with 5 bases of the junction left unmatched. The CDR3 nucleotides read TGTGCCAGCAGCTTGCAGGCTAGCGGGGACTACGAGCAGTACTTC. Protein: CASSLQASGDYEQYF.

V and J are TRBV7-9 and TRBJ2-2, with D unresolved. CDR1 is SEHNR and CDR2 is FQNEAQ in the germline V gene (reference sequence). V was pared by 0 bases and J by 3 bases, with 5 bases between. The CDR3 runs to 14 residues. DNA for the CDR3: TGTGCCAGCAGCTTAGCAATCGACACCGGGGAGCTGTTTTTT. Amino acid sequence: CASSLAIDTGELFF.